Below are 23 T cell receptor beta chains sequenced from a single sample in a study of blood T cell repertoires in COVID-19. Clones were sequenced by immunoSEQ multiplex PCR, and TCRdb holds only the in-frame ones, with some missing. The table has fewer than 250,000 clones, 70% to 90% seen once. The sequencing sample was made of peripheral blood. Source of these receptors: a man aged 35 to 55 with acute or convalescent COVID-19.

The gene calls are TRBV3-1 (or the pseudogene TRBV3-2) and TRBJ2-7; 11 nucleotides agree with TRBD1. The CDR3 consists of 15 residues. CDR1 and CDR2 from the germline V gene are LGHDT and YNNKEL (reference sequence). V shed 0 bases, J shed 5 bases, and the junction held 3 bases outside the gene matches. The CDR3 region is CASSQEGTGGNEQYF. The CDR3 nucleotides read TGTGCCAGCAGCCAAGAAGGGACAGGGGGGAACGAGCAGTACTTC.

This chain joins TRBV7-6 and TRBJ2-1; D uncertain. Between the trimmed V and J ends, which lost 0 bases and 8 bases, there was a span of 8 bases. Germline V gene sequence: CDR1 SGHVS, CDR2 FNYEAQ. The CDR3 runs 13 residues. The CDR3 nucleotides are TGTGCCAGCAGCTTAGCGATAGATTATGAGCAGTTCTTC. As protein: CASSLAIDYEQFF.

The chain joins TRBV6-1 to TRBJ2-7, with D perhaps TRBD2 (5 bases). Trimming removed 3 bases at V and 2 bases at J, with 11 bases between. Germline V lookup: CDR1 MNHNS, CDR2 SASEGT. CDR3 length equals 14 residues. The CDR3 DNA is TGTGCCAGCAGTGACCGGACGGGAACCTACGAGCAGTACTTC. It translates to CASSDRTGTYEQYF.

The chain employs TRBV7-2 and TRBJ1-2, with TRBD1 matching 7 bases. The CDR3 consists of 15 residues. CDR1 and CDR2 (germline): SGHTA, FQGNSA. V lost 4 bases, J lost 3 bases, and 8 bases stayed unmatched. CDR3 region: CASSSGTVTYYGYTF. CDR3 coding DNA: TGTGCCAGCAGCTCAGGGACAGTAACTTACTATGGCTACACCTTC.

As to this clone: Additional DNA sequences in this sample encode the identical CDR3. The rearrangement uses TRBV28 and TRBJ1-1; 8 nucleotides match TRBD1. The J segment lost 5 bases and the V segment lost 6 bases, leaving 8 bases of the junction unmatched. CDR3 length: 14 residues. Germline V gene sequence: CDR1 MDHEN, CDR2 SYDVKM. The CDR3 DNA reads TGTGCCAGCAGCCGGACAGGGATAGTGACTGAAGCTTTCTTT. Encoded protein: CASSRTGIVTEAFF.

V gene TRBV7-9 combines with J gene TRBJ1-2, with D perhaps matching TRBD1 (6 bases). This CDR3 is built from 14 residues. CDR1 is SEHNR, CDR2 FQNEAQ, per germline (reference sequence). Trimming took 5 bases from V and 4 from J, leaving 14 bases between them. Here the CDR3 reads CASSVDSQTYGYTF. CDR3 bases: TGTGCCAGCAGCGTGGACAGCCAGACCTATGGCTACACCTTC.

V and J are TRBV6-1 and TRBJ2-7, with 10 bases identical to TRBD1. There are 16 residues in the CDR3. CDR1 is MNHNS, CDR2 SASEGT, per germline. The V and J ends lost 4 bases and 5 bases, in that order; junction bases with no gene match: 11. In DNA, the CDR3 is TGTGCCAGCAGTGCCTTACCCGGGACAGGGGATGACGAGCAGTACTTC. This sequence encodes CASSALPGTGDDEQYF.

This clone occurred a few times. This chain uses TRBV3-1 (or the pseudogene TRBV3-2) with TRBJ2-7; D might be TRBD2 (5 bases). V dropped 1 base and J dropped 2 bases, with 12 bases sitting between them. This CDR3 has 15 amino acids. Germline V gene lookup returns CDR1 LGHDT and CDR2 YNNKEL (reference sequence). The CDR3 is CASSQGRLGTYEQYF. The CDR3 DNA sequence: TGTGCCAGCAGCCAAGGACGCCTCGGGACCTACGAGCAGTACTTC.

The rearrangement uses TRBV2 and TRBJ2-1, with D unresolved. V was pared by 1 base and J by 9 bases, with 13 bases between. Germline V gives CDR1 SNHLY, CDR2 FYNNEI. The CDR3 totals 14 residues. The CDR3 is CASSEGTDASEQFF. CDR3 nucleotides: TGTGCCAGCAGTGAAGGTACAGACGCGAGTGAGCAGTTCTTC.

The rearrangement links TRBV7-9 to TRBJ1-6, with 7 bases aligning to TRBD1. Germline CDR1 SEHNR, CDR2 FQNEAQ (reference sequence). CDR3 size: 21 residues. The V and J ends lost 7 bases and 10 bases, in that order; junction bases with no gene match: 31. The CDR3 reads CASTSLPRDSVGSSAESPLHF. For the CDR3, the DNA is TGTGCCAGCACCTCTCTCCCCCGGGACAGTGTCGGTTCGTCGGCGGAGTCACCCCTCCACTTT.

DNA for the CDR3: TGCAGTGCTAGTAGAGGGGGGAACACCGGGGAGCTGTTTTTT. Translated: CSASRGGNTGELFF. V gene TRBV20-1 combines with J gene TRBJ2-2; maybe TRBD1 (6 bases). Germline values: CDR1 DFQATT, CDR2 SNEGSKA (reference sequence). The ends were cut back, 3 bases at V and 1 base at J, with 9 bases in the middle. The length of the CDR3 is 14 residues.

The V gene is TRBV28, the J gene TRBJ2-3; 7 bases are a match to TRBD1. This CDR3 contains 14 residues. Germline V gene sequence: CDR1 MDHEN, CDR2 SYDVKM. V was pared by 6 bases and J by 2 bases, with 5 bases of the junction left unmatched. The CDR3 loop is CASSKKGATDTQYF. The CDR3 nucleotides read TGTGCCAGCAGCAAAAAGGGGGCCACAGATACGCAGTATTTT.

In this sample, this clone turned up once. The CDR3 reads CASSPPSGGSSYNEQFF. The CDR3 DNA is TGTGCCAGCAGCCCGCCTAGCGGGGGGAGCTCCTACAATGAGCAGTTCTTC. The rearrangement links TRBV5-4 to TRBJ2-1, with 11 bases aligning to TRBD2. The V segment lost 4 bases and the J segment 0 bases; nucleotides outside the gene matches: 6. From germline, CDR1 is SGHNT and CDR2 YYREEE (reference sequence). This CDR3 contains 17 residues.

This chain joins TRBV9 and TRBJ1-2; D not resolved. The CDR3 sequence is 12 residues long. Germline CDR1 is SGDLS and CDR2 is YYNGEE. The V and J ends lost 2 bases and 2 bases respectively, with 4 bases between them. DNA of the CDR3: TGTGCCAGCAGCGTCCTCAACTATGGCTACACCTTC. It codes for CASSVLNYGYTF. The whole variable domain, filled in from reference TRBV9 and TRBJ1-2, reads DSGVTQTPKHLITATGQRVTLRCSPRSGDLSVYWYQQSLDQGLQFLIQYYNGEERAKGNILERFSAQQFPDLHSELNLSSLELGDSALYFCASSVLNYGYTFGSGTRLTVV.

The J gene is TRBJ2-3, the V gene TRBV7-4; TRBD2 matches at 8 bases. V lost 5 bases, J lost 2 bases, and 18 bases stayed unmatched. The CDR3 has 19 amino acids. Germline-derived CDR1 and CDR2 are SGHVT and SQSDAQ. The DNA for the CDR3 is TGTGCCAGCAGCGACCCCCCGGGGGCGGGGGGCGCCCCCACAGATACGCAGTATTTT. Protein product: CASSDPPGAGGAPTDTQYF. The entire variable domain, with the rest obtained from reference TRBV7-4 and TRBJ2-3, is as follows: GAGVSQSPRYKVAKRGRDVALRCDSISGHVTLYWYRQTLGQGSEVLTYSQSDAQRDKSGRPSGRFSAERPERSVSTLKIQRTEQGDSAVYLCASSDPPGAGGAPTDTQYFGPGTRLTVL.

The chain uses TRBV2 and TRBJ1-5; 8 bases agree with TRBD1. TRBJ2-3 matches the DNA end more closely, so the J call is doubtful. Looked up from germline, CDR1 is SNHLY and CDR2 is FYNNEI. This CDR3 is built from 15 residues. CDR3 sequence: CASSGTGVSNQPQYF. DNA of the CDR3: TGTGCCAGCAGCGGGACAGGAGTTTCCAATCAGCCCCAGTATTTT.

The chain employs TRBV10-3 and TRBJ2-3, with TRBD2 matching over 11 bases. The CDR3 runs to 16 residues. Germline trimming cut 6 bases from V and 2 bases from J; bases unmatched to any gene: 7. Germline CDR1 reads ENHRY; CDR2 reads SYGVKD. This chain's CDR3 is CAIRQSSGGNTDTQYF. As DNA, the CDR3 is TGTGCCATCAGACAGTCTAGCGGGGGGAACACAGATACGCAGTATTTT.

The chain has TRBV30 and TRBJ2-1, with D possibly matching TRBD1 (6 bases). The CDR3 runs 13 residues. Germline V gene sequence: CDR1 GTSNPN, CDR2 SVGIG (reference sequence). V dropped 0 bases and J dropped 8 bases, with 11 bases sitting between them. In DNA, the CDR3 is TGTGCCTGGAGTGTAACAGGGCCAGATGAGCAGTTCTTC. It translates to CAWSVTGPDEQFF.

This clone was seen only once. The rearrangement joins TRBV6-5 to TRBJ1-2, with 7 bases identical to TRBD1. V lost 1 base to trimming and J lost 8 bases; unmatched junction nucleotides: 7. The CDR3 sequence is 14 residues long. Germline values: CDR1 MNHEY, CDR2 SVGAGI. Here the CDR3 reads CASSYLTGERGYTF. The CDR3 nucleotides are TGTGCCAGCAGTTACTTAACAGGGGAGCGGGGCTACACCTTC.

V is TRBV5-1 and J is TRBJ2-1, with 7 bases fitting TRBD1. Germline lookup yields CDR1 SGHRS and CDR2 YFSETQ. The junction had 3 bases not matched to a gene; V was cut back by 0 bases and J by 3 bases. CDR3 length equals 15 residues. CDR3 protein: CASSLGQGDYNEQFF. CDR3 in DNA: TGCGCCAGCAGCTTGGGACAGGGTGACTACAATGAGCAGTTCTTC.

This clone was found a few times. The chain has TRBV19 and TRBJ1-2; D unresolved. The ends were cut back, 5 bases at V and 2 bases at J, with 12 bases in the middle. Germline V gene data show CDR1 as LNHDA and CDR2 as SQIVND (reference sequence). The CDR3 contains 14 residues. The CDR3 loop is CASSPLASNYGYTF. DNA of the CDR3: TGTGCCAGTAGTCCCCTCGCGTCCAACTATGGCTACACCTTC.

This clone appeared once. The chain has TRBV11-1 and TRBJ2-7; 11 bases map to TRBD1. Germline loops: CDR1 SGHAT, CDR2 FQDESV (reference sequence). The trim removed 4 bases at V and 6 bases at J, leaving 2 bases unmatched. The CDR3 covers 13 residues. The CDR3 bases are TGTGCCAGCAGCTCCGGGACAGGGGGCGAGCAGTACTTC. Protein: CASSSGTGGEQYF.

At least ten counts were recorded for this clone. This rearrangement joins TRBV21-1 to TRBJ1-3; the D call in the table, TRBD1, was not verified against the DNA. TRBV21-1 is designated a pseudogene. There are 13 residues in the CDR3. The CDR3 DNA sequence: TGTGCCAGCACCTTGGACAGGGGAAACACCATATATTTT. It encodes CASTLDRGNTIYF.